Each of the 20 T cell receptor beta chains below was sequenced from the same sample in a study of early T cells in non-severe SARS-CoV-2 infection. TCRdb reprocessed the 5' RACE reads via MiXCR and lists one record per CDR3 protein. The repertoire holds 84,000 or so distinct CDR3 sequences, with about 14% as singletons. Sequencing was performed on whole blood. The receptors here all came from an adult who was a healthcare worker with PCR-confirmed SARS-CoV-2 infection or an uninfected control (not recorded which).

The rearrangement links TRBV7-9 to TRBJ2-7, with 8 bases that match TRBD2. Germline V lookup: CDR1 SEHNR, CDR2 FQNEAQ (reference sequence). This CDR3 contains 14 residues. V dropped 5 bases and J dropped 6; count of bases not matched to a gene: 9. CDR3 in amino acids: CASSKSGGAREQYF. As DNA, the CDR3 is TGTGCCAGCAGCAAAAGCGGGGGAGCTCGCGAGCAGTACTTC.

This clonotype was detected many times. V usage is TRBV7-2 and J usage is TRBJ1-3, with D hard to call. This CDR3 is built from 15 residues. Trimming stripped 2 bases from V and 0 bases from J, with 8 bases between. Germline V gene sequence: CDR1 SGHTA, CDR2 FQGNSA. The CDR3 bases are TGTGCCAGCAGCTTACTCTCACACTCTGGAAACACCATATATTTT. Residues: CASSLLSHSGNTIYF.

This clonotype was counted a few times. The rearrangement uses TRBV20-1 and TRBJ1-6; D unclear. The germline V gene has CDR1 DFQATT and CDR2 SNEGSKA (reference sequence). CDR3 length: 14 amino acids. V shed 0 bases and J shed 7 bases, with 10 bases lying between them. The CDR3 DNA follows: TGCAGTGCTAGAGAAGTGGCGGCAAATTCACCCCTCCACTTT. As protein: CSAREVAANSPLHF.

This clonotype occurred many times. The rearrangement links TRBV2 to TRBJ2-7; D is perhaps TRBD1 (6 bases). V was pared by 6 bases and J by 0 bases, with 15 bases between. The V gene's germline CDR1 is SNHLY and CDR2 FYNNEI. CDR3 size: 15 residues. CDR3 nucleotide sequence: TGTGCCAGCAGAACAGGGATGAGGAGCTCCTACGAGCAGTACTTC. The encoded protein is CASRTGMRSSYEQYF. Full variable domain (outside the CDR3, taken from reference TRBV2 and TRBJ2-7): EPEVTQTPSHQVTQMGQEVILRCVPISNHLYFYWYRQILGQKVEFLVSFYNNEISEKSEIFDDQFSVERPDGSNFTLKIRSTKLEDSAMYFCASRTGMRSSYEQYFGPGTRLTVT.

The table lists this clonotype with many counts. The CDR3 here is CASSAYGQRLQETQYF. The CDR3 nucleotides are TGTGCCAGCAGCGCCTACGGACAACGGCTACAAGAGACCCAGTACTTC. This chain uses TRBV11-2 with TRBJ2-5; possible D gene TRBD1, 5 bases. This CDR3 contains 16 residues. V gave up 5 bases and J gave up 2 bases, with 18 bases separating them. The germline gives CDR1 SGHAT, CDR2 FQNNGV.

In this sample, this clonotype turned up a few times. This sequence joins TRBV28 and TRBJ1-5; maybe TRBD1 (6 bases). This CDR3 spans 13 amino acids. Trimming removed 8 bases at V and 10 bases at J, with 18 bases between. The germline gives CDR1 MDHEN, CDR2 SYDVKM. This CDR3 is CASVGNREFPQHF. The CDR3 DNA follows: TGTGCCAGCGTGGGAAACAGGGAGTTTCCCCAGCATTTT. Supplemented by reference TRBV28 and TRBJ1-5, the full variable domain reads DVKVTQSSRYLVKRTGEKVFLECVQDMDHENMFWYRQDPGLGLRLIYFSYDVKMKEKGDIPEGYSVSREKKERFSLILESASTNQTSMYLCASVGNREFPQHFGDGTRLSIL.

In this sample, this clonotype turned up a few times. The chain carries TRBV12-3 or TRBV12-4 and TRBJ2-1; 9 bases align to TRBD2. The CDR3 has 16 amino acids. J gave up 2 bases and V 0 bases, and 2 bases lay outside the gene matches. The CDR3, as DNA: TGTGCCAGCAGTTTAGCCTCTAGCGGGGCCTACAATGAGCAGTTCTTC. It codes for CASSLASSGAYNEQFF.

The sample holds a few counts of this clonotype. The chain recombines TRBV6-2 or TRBV6-3 with TRBJ2-4; D remains ambiguous. The CDR3 has 12 residues. The ends were cut back, 4 bases at V and 7 bases at J, with 8 bases in the middle. The germline V gene has CDR1 MNHEY and CDR2 SVGEGT. The CDR3 nucleotides are TGTGCCAGCAGTTCTCCGGCGAACATTCAGTACTTC. It is translated as CASSSPANIQYF.

The chain combines TRBV19 with TRBJ2-2; 10 positions agree with TRBD2. This CDR3 has 16 amino acids. V shed 4 bases and J 0 bases; nucleotides not matched to a gene: 2. CDR1 and CDR2 from the germline V gene are LNHDA and SQIVND (reference sequence). CDR3 sequence: CASSRTSGSNTGELFF. The CDR3 region has the DNA TGTGCCAGTAGTAGGACTAGCGGCTCGAACACCGGGGAGCTGTTTTTT.

This sequence joins TRBV5-5 and TRBJ2-5, with a possible D match to TRBD1 (6 bases). This CDR3 contains 15 residues. CDR1 and CDR2 (germline): SGHKS, YYEKEE (reference sequence). V gave up 0 bases and J gave up 5 bases, with 14 bases separating them. The CDR3 DNA is TGTGCCAGCAGCTTGGGTACAACAGGGCTGGAGACCCAGTACTTC. Translated, it gives CASSLGTTGLETQYF.

This clonotype was counted a few times. The J gene is TRBJ1-1, the V gene TRBV7-2, with D perhaps TRBD1 (5 bases). Trimming left V 8 bases short and J 6 bases short, with 19 bases between. CDR1 and CDR2 from the germline V gene are SGHTA and FQGNSA. The CDR3 is 14 residues long. The CDR3 nucleotides are TGTGCCAGCGGCGATCCAGGGCGTCGCGCTGAAGCTTTCTTT. Translating gives CASGDPGRRAEAFF.

The CDR3 DNA reads as TGTGCCAGCTACCACAGCGGGTCTGGGGCCAACGTCCTGACTTTC. Amino acid sequence: CASYHSGSGANVLTF. V and J are TRBV12-3 or TRBV12-4 and TRBJ2-6, with D maybe TRBD2 (6 bases). The CDR3 has 15 residues. V lost 8 bases and J 1 base, leaving 12 bases between the germline ends.

This clonotype came up many times. V usage is TRBV29-1 and J usage is TRBJ2-5; unclear D gene. Trimming removed 6 bases from V and 9 bases from J, with 23 bases in between. CDR1 is SQVTM, CDR2 ANQGSEA, per germline. The length of the CDR3 is 14 residues. The CDR3 loop reads CSVLWAAMGFSQYF. DNA for the CDR3: TGCAGCGTGCTTTGGGCAGCGATGGGGTTCTCCCAGTACTTC.

This clonotype was seen more than once but under ten times. The gene calls are TRBV20-1 and TRBJ1-1; D possibly corresponds to TRBD1 (5 bases). Trimming cost V 5 bases and J 6 bases, with 19 bases left between them. Germline V gene sequence: CDR1 DFQATT, CDR2 SNEGSKA (reference sequence). The CDR3 has 14 amino acids. CDR3 nucleotides: TGCAGTGCTCAACTAACGGGGGGATACGCTGAAGCTTTCTTT. Its protein product is CSAQLTGGYAEAFF.

V gene TRBV19 combines with J gene TRBJ2-4; 7 positions match TRBD1. The CDR3 consists of 14 residues. In germline, CDR1 is LNHDA, CDR2 SQIVND (reference sequence). J gave up 6 bases and V 5 bases, and 7 bases lay outside the gene matches. This CDR3 is CASSEQQGPNIQYF. CDR3 coding DNA: TGTGCCAGTAGTGAACAACAGGGGCCAAACATTCAGTACTTC.

This chain connects TRBV12-3 or TRBV12-4 to TRBJ2-2, with D unclear. Trimming took 2 bases from V and 6 from J, leaving 13 bases between them. The CDR3 extends over 15 amino acids. The CDR3 sequence is CASSLRDQYSGELFF. DNA of the CDR3: TGTGCCAGCAGTTTAAGGGATCAGTACTCCGGGGAGCTGTTTTTT.

Concerning this clonotype: One end of the junction is discordant with germline, which a read error may explain. Here the CDR3 DNA reads TGTGTCAGCCGCGTCGGCAGGGTTTCAAACTATGGCTACACCTTC. Its protein product is CVSRVGRVSNYGYTF. The chain carries TRBV2 and TRBJ1-2; D perhaps matches TRBD1 (5 bases). Per the germline V gene, CDR1 is SNHLY and CDR2 is FYNNEI. The CDR3 consists of 15 residues.

Ten or more counts support this clonotype. V and J are TRBV14 and TRBJ2-7; TRBD1 agrees at 8 bases. Germline V gene lookup returns CDR1 SGHDN and CDR2 FVKESK. The junction had 8 bases not matched to a gene; V was cut back by 4 bases and J by 9 bases. The length of the CDR3 is 13 residues. The CDR3 sequence: CASSPLTGASQYF. In nucleotides, the CDR3 is TGTGCCAGCAGCCCCCTGACAGGGGCCTCGCAGTACTTC.

The chain joins TRBV3-1 to TRBJ2-2; 7 bases agree with TRBD2. CDR1 and CDR2 from the germline V gene are LGHDT and YNNKEL (reference sequence). The CDR3 spans 16 residues. Unmatched junction bases numbered 6, after V lost 5 bases and J lost 0 bases. The CDR3 region is CASSLLAPTNTGELFF. Written as DNA, the CDR3 is TGTGCCAGCAGCTTACTAGCGCCAACGAACACCGGGGAGCTGTTTTTT.

This clonotype was counted between two and nine times. The rearrangement uses TRBV29-1 and TRBJ2-2; tentatively, D is TRBD1 (5 bases). V was pared by 6 bases and J by 5 bases, with 10 bases between. The CDR3 totals 12 residues. Germline lookup yields CDR1 SQVTM and CDR2 ANQGSEA. Here the CDR3 reads CSVLRATGELFF. The CDR3 DNA follows: TGCAGCGTGCTCAGGGCTACCGGGGAGCTGTTTTTT.